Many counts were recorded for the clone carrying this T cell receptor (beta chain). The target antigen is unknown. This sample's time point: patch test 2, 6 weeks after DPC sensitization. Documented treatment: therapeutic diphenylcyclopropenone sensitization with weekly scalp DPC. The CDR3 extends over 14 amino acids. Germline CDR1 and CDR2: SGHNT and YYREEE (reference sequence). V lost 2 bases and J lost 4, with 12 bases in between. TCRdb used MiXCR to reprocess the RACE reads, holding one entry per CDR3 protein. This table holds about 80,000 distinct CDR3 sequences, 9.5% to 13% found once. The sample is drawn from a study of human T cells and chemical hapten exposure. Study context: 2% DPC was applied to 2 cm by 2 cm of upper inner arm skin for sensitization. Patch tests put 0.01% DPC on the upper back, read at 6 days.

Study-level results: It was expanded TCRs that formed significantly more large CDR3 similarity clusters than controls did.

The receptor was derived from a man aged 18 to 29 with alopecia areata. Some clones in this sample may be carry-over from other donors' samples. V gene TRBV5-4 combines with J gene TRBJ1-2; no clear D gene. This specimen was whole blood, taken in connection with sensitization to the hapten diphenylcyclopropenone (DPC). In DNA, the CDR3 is TGTGCCAGCAGCTTTCCCGGTACCTTCTATGGCTACACCTTC. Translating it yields CASSFPGTFYGYTF.